Listed below are T cell receptor beta chains from one sample, sequenced in a study of cytomegalovirus exposure and HLA in healthy donors. Profiling relied on immunoSEQ multiplex PCR, and the TCRdb table lists in-frame clones only, not all of them. The table has 150,000 to 200,000 clones, approximately 81% seen once; the top ten hold about 2.2%. The sample comprised PBMCs. Source of these receptors: a woman aged 45-59 years in good health and CMV-seronegative. CDR3s include the opening cysteine and the closing phenylalanine or tryptophan. A D gene is named only where the DNA matches it firmly. The size field is filled for only some rows; it gives once, few, many or a size class.

J gene | D gene | clone size | V gene | CDR3 DNA | CDR3 protein
TRBJ1-3 | NA | NA | TRBV15 | TGTGCCACCTCGGGGGGGGACACCATATATTTT | CATSGGDTIYF
TRBJ1-2 | NA | NA | TRBV19 | TGTGCCAGTAGTTGGAGTTATGGCTACACCTTC | CASSWSYGYTF
TRBJ1-1 | TRBD1 | NA | TRBV2 | TGTGCCAGCAGTGAAATGGGGACAGGGGGCTATACTGAAGCTTTCTTT | CASSEMGTGGYTEAFF
TRBJ1-2 | NA | NA | TRBV9 | TGTGCCAGCAGCGTAGCTGGTCAGGGTGACTATGGCTACACCTTC | CASSVAGQGDYGYTF
TRBJ1-5 | TRBD1 | NA | TRBV7-2 | TGTGCCAGCAGCTTAGGGGCAGGGGGCGCGGGTCAGCCCCAGCATTTT | CASSLGAGGAGQPQHF
TRBJ1-3 | TRBD1 | NA | TRBV29-1 | TGCAGCGTGGAACAGGGGAACTCTGGAAACACCATATATTTT | CSVEQGNSGNTIYF
TRBJ2-7 | TRBD2 | NA | TRBV15 | TGTGCCACCAGCAGAGGCTCGGGGGGGGTGGGCTACGAGCAGTACTTC | CATSRGSGGVGYEQYF
TRBJ2-3 | TRBD2 | once | TRBV12-5 | TGTGCTAGTGCCCCGGGACTAGATACAGATACGCAGTATTTT | CASAPGLDTDTQYF
TRBJ2-7 | NA | NA | TRBV5-1 | TGCGCCAGCAGCTTGGGCGGGAAAGAGACGAACGAGCAGTACTTC | CASSLGGKETNEQYF
TRBJ2-7 | TRBD2 | NA | TRBV14 | TGTGCCAGCAGCCGGTTGACTAGCGGGGTGCTTTACGAGCAGTACTTC | CASSRLTSGVLYEQYF
TRBJ1-4 | NA | NA | TRBV11-2 | TGTGCCAGCAGCTTAGGTGTCACATCAACTAATGAAAAACTGTTTTTT | CASSLGVTSTNEKLFF
TRBJ1-4 | NA | NA | TRBV7-2 | TGTGCCAGCAGCTTCGCAGGAGAAAAACTGTTTTTT | CASSFAGEKLFF
TRBJ1-1 | TRBD1 | NA | TRBV6-1 | TGTGCCAGCAGTGAAGCGGGACAGGGGACGAAGGCTGAAGCTTTCTTT | CASSEAGQGTKAEAFF
TRBJ1-1 | NA | NA | TRBV27 | TGTGCCAGCAGTTTATCGGGCATATACACTGAAGCTTTCTTT | CASSLSGIYTEAFF
TRBJ1-1 | TRBD1 | NA | TRBV6-5 | TGTGCCAGCAGCGGCGGACAGGGGGGGAACACTGAAGCTTTCTTT | CASSGGQGGNTEAFF
TRBJ2-7 | TRBD2 | once | TRBV27 | TGTGCCAGCAGACATGGGACTAGCGGGACCTACGAGCAGTACTTC | CASRHGTSGTYEQYF
TRBJ2-7 | NA | NA | TRBV7-8 | TGTGCCAGCAGCGACCCGACAGTTCTTGGTGTTGTCGAGCAGTACTTC | CASSDPTVLGVVEQYF
TRBJ2-7 | TRBD1 | once | TRBV7-6 | TGTGCCAGCAGCCCGGACAGGGACGAGCAGTACTTC | CASSPDRDEQYF
TRBJ2-3 | NA | few | TRBV7-9 | TGTGCCAGCAGCTTATTAGGCACAGATACGCAGTATTTT | CASSLLGTDTQYF
TRBJ2-7 | TRBD1 | NA | TRBV5-7 | TGTGCCAGCAGCTTGGGTAACAGGGGTAGACCCTACGAGCAGTACTTC | CASSLGNRGRPYEQYF
TRBJ2-2 | TRBD1 | NA | TRBV6-5 | TGTGCCAGCAGAGGGACAGGGAGTGTGCAGGATCTGTTTTTT | CASRGTGSVQDLFF
TRBJ1-2 | NA | NA | TRBV6-1 | TGTGCCAGCAGTGTCCAGGGGATTGGCTATGGCTACACCTTC | CASSVQGIGYGYTF
TRBJ2-1 | TRBD2 | NA | TRBV11-2 | TGTGCCAGCAGAATAAGCGGGAGGGCCTTCAATGAGCAGTTCTTC | CASRISGRAFNEQFF
TRBJ2-7 | TRBD2 | NA | TRBV7-9 | TGTGCCAGCAGCTTTCCAGCGGGAGATGGCGAGCAGTACTTC | CASSFPAGDGEQYF
TRBJ2-7 | TRBD2 | NA | TRBV28 | TGTGCCAGCAGTGTCATAGCGGGAACGCATGAGCAGTACTTC | CASSVIAGTHEQYF
TRBJ2-1 | TRBD1 | NA | TRBV7-8 | TGTGCCAGCAGCCTCCGGGACAGGGGTTCCTACAATGAGCAGTTCTTC | CASSLRDRGSYNEQFF
TRBJ2-5 | TRBD1 | NA | TRBV5-8 | TGTGCCAGCAGCTTCCGACAGGGGAAGTACCAAGAGACCCAGTACTTC | CASSFRQGKYQETQYF
TRBJ2-7 | TRBD1 | NA | TRBV7-2 | TGTGCCAGCAGCGACAGGGGCTCCTACGAGCAGTACTTC | CASSDRGSYEQYF
TRBJ2-2 | NA | NA | TRBV29-1 | TGCAGCGTTGTACAGGGTGGAACCGGGGAGCTGTTTTTT | CSVVQGGTGELFF
TRBJ1-5 | NA | NA | TRBV2 | TGTGCCAGCAGGGAACAGGGTTGGAATCAGCCCCAGCATTTT | CASREQGWNQPQHF
TRBJ2-7 | NA | NA | TRBV29-1 | TGCAGCGTTGTCCGGGCAGGGGCCTACGAGCAGTACTTC | CSVVRAGAYEQYF
TRBJ1-4 | TRBD1 | NA | TRBV9 | TGTGCCAGCAGCGACGGGACAGCCTCAGAAAAACTGTTTTTT | CASSDGTASEKLFF